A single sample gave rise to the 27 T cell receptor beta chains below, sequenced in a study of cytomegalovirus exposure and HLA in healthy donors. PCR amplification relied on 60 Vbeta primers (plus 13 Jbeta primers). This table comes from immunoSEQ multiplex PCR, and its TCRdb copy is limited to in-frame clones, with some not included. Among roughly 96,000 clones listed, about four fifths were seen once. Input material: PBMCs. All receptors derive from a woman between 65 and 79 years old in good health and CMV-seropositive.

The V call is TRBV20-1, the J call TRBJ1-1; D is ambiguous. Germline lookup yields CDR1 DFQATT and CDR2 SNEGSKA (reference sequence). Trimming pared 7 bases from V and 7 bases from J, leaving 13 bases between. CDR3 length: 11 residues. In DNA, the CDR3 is TGCAGTGGTAAAGACCGGGGTGAAGCTTTCTTT. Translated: CSGKDRGEAFF.

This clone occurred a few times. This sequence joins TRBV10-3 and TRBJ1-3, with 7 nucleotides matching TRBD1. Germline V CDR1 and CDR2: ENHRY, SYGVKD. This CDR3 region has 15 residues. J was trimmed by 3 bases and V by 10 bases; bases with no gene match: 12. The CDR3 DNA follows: TGTGCCACCTACCCCGGACAGGTCGGTGGAAACACCATATATTTT. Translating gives CATYPGQVGGNTIYF.

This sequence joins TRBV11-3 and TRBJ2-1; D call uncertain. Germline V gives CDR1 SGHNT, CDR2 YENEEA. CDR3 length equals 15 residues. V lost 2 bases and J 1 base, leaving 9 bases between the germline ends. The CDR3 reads CASSLRGSSYNEQFF. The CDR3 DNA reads TGTGCCAGCAGCTTAAGAGGTAGTTCCTACAATGAGCAGTTCTTC.

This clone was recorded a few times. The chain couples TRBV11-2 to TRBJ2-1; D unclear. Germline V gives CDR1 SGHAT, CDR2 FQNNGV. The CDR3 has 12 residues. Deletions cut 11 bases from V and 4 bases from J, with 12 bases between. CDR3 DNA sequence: TGTGCCTCCGCCACGGTTTACAATGAGCAGTTCTTC. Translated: CASATVYNEQFF.

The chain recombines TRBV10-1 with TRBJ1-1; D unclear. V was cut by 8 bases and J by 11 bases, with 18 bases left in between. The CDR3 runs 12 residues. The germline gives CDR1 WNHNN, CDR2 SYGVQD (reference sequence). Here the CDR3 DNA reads TGCGCCAGCTCCTTGTCCGGGTCGGGGGCTTTCTTT. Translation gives CASSLSGSGAFF.

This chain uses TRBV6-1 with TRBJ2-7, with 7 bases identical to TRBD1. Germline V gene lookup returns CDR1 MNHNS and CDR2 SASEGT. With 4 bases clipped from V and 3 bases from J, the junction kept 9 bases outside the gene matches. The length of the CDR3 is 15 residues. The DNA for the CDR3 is TGTGCCAGCAGTGCACAGACAGGGCCCTTCTACGAGCAGTACTTC. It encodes CASSAQTGPFYEQYF.

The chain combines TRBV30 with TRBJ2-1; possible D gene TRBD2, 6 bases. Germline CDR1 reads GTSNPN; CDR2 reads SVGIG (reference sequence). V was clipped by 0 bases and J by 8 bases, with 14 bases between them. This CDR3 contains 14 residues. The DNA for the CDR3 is TGTGCCTGGAGTGTTTCGGGAGTAGTTCATGAGCAGTTCTTC. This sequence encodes CAWSVSGVVHEQFF.

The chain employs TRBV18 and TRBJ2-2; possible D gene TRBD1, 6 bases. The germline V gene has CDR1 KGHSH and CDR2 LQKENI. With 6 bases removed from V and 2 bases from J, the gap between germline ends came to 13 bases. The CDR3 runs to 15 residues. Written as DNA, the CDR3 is TGTGCCAGCTCGCGACAGGTCTCCAACACCGGGGAGCTGTTTTTT. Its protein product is CASSRQVSNTGELFF.

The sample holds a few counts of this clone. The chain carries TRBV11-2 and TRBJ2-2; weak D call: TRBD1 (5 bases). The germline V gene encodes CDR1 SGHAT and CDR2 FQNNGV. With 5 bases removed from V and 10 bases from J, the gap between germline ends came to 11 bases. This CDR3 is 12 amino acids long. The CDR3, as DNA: TGTGCCAGCAGCCCACCGACAGAGGAGCTGTTTTTT. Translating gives CASSPPTEELFF.

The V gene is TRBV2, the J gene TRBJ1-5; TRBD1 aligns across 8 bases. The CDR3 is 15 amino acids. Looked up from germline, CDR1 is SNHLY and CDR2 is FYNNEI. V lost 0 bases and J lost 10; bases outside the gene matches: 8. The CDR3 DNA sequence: TGTGCCAGCAGTGAAGCGAGGGCAGGGGGCGGCCCCCAGCATTTT. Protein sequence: CASSEARAGGGPQHF.

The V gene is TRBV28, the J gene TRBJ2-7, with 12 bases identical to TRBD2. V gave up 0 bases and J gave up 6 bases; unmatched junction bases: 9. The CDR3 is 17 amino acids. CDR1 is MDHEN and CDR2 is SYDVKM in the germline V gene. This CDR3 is CASSLWALAGGPGEQYF. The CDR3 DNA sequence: TGTGCCAGCAGTTTATGGGCGCTAGCGGGAGGGCCGGGCGAGCAGTACTTC.

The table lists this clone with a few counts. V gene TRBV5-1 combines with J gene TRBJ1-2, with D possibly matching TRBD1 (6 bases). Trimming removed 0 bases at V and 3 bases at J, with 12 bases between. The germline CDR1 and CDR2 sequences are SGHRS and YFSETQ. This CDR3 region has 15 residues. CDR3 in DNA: TGCGCCAGCAGCTTGGGTTGGGCAGGGGACTATGGCTACACCTTC. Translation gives CASSLGWAGDYGYTF.

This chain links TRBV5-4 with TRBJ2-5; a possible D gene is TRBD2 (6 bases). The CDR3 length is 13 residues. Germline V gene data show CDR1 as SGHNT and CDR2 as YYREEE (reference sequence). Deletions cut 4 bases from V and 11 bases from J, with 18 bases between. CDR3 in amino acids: CASSSGPLGEQYF. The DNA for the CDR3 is TGTGCCAGCAGCAGCGGGCCGTTGGGGGAGCAGTACTTC.

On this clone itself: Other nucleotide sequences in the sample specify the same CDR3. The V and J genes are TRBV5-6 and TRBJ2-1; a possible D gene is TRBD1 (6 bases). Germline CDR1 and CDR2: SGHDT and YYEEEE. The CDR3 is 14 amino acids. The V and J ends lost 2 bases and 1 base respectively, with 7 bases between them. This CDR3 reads CASSLRGSYNEQFF. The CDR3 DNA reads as TGTGCCAGCAGCTTAAGGGGGTCCTACAATGAGCAGTTCTTC.

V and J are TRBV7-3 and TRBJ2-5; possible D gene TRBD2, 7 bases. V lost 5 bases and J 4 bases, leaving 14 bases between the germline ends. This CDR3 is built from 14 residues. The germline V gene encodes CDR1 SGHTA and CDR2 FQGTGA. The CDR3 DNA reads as TGTGCCAGCAGCCCCGGGGGGCGGGGAGAGACCCAGTACTTC. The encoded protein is CASSPGGRGETQYF.

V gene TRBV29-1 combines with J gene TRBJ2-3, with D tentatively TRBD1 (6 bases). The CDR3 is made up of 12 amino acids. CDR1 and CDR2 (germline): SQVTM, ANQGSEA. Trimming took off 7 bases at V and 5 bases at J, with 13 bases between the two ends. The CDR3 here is CSGKRGGDTQYF. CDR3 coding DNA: TGCAGCGGTAAAAGAGGGGGAGATACGCAGTATTTT.

The DNA of the CDR3 is TGTGCCAGCTCACCAGGTCAGGGCTTAGGGCAGTTCTTC. Translating gives CASSPGQGLGQFF. The chain uses TRBV18 and TRBJ2-1; a weak D match, TRBD1 (5 bases). V lost 2 bases and J 12 bases, leaving 14 bases between the germline ends. Germline lookup yields CDR1 KGHSH and CDR2 LQKENI. CDR3 length: 13 residues.

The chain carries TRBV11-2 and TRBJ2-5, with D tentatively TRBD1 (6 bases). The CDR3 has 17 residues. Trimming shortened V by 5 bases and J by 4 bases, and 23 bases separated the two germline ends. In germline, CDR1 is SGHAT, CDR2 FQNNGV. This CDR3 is CASSHEAGRGGRETQYF. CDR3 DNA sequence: TGTGCCAGCAGCCACGAGGCCGGCAGGGGCGGGCGAGAGACCCAGTACTTC.

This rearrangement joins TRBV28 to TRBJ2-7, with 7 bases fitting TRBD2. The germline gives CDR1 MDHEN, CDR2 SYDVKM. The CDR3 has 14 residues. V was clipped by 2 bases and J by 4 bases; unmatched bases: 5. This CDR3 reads CASSLGGGLYEQYF. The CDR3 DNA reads TGTGCCAGCAGTTTAGGCGGGGGACTGTACGAGCAGTACTTC.

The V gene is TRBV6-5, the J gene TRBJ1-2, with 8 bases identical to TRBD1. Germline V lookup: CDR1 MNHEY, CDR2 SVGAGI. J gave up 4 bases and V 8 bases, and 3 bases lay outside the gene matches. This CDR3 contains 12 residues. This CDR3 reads CASGRGLYGYTF. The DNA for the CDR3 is TGTGCCAGCGGCAGGGGGCTCTATGGCTACACCTTC.

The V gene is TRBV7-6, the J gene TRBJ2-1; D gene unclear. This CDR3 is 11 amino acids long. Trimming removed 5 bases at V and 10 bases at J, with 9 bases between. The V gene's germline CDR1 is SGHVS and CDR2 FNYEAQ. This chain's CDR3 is CASSLTVEQFF. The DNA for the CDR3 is TGTGCCAGCAGCCTAACAGTGGAGCAGTTCTTC.

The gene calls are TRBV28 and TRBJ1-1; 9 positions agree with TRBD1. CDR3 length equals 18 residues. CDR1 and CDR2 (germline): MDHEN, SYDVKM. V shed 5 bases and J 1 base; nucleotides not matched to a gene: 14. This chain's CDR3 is CASSPPLYRGRGNTEAFF. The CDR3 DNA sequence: TGTGCCAGCAGTCCCCCCCTCTACAGGGGGCGAGGGAACACTGAAGCTTTCTTT.

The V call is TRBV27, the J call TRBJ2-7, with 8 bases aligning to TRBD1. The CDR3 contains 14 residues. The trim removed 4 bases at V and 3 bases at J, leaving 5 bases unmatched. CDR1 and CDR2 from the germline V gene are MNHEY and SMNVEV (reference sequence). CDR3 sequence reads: CASSSRTGIYEQYF. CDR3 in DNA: TGTGCCAGCAGTTCCAGGACAGGGATCTACGAGCAGTACTTC.

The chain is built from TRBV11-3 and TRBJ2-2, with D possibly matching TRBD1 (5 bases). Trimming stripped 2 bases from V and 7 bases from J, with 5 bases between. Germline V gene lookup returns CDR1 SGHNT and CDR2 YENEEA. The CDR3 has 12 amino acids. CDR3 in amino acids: CASSLRGGELFF. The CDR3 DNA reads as TGTGCCAGCAGCTTAAGGGGCGGGGAGCTGTTTTTT.

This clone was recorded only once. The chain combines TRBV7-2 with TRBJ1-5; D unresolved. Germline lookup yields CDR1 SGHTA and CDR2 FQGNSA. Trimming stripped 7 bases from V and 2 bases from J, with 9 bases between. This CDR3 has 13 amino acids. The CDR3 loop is CASTRDGNQPQHF. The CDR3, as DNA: TGTGCCAGCACGAGAGATGGCAATCAGCCCCAGCATTTT.

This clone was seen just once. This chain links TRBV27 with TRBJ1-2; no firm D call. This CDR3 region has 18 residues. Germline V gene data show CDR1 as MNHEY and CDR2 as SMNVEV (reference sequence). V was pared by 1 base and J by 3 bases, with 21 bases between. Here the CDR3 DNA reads TGTGCCAGCAGTTTATTCCCCCCGGAGCTCTCACGGGACTATGGCTACACCTTC. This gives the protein CASSLFPPELSRDYGYTF.

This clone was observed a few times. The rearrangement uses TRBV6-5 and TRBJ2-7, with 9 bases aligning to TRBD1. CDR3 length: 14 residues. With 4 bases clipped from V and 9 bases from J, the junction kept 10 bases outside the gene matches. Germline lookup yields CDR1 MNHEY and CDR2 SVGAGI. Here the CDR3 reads CASSWGQGPVGQYF. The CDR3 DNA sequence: TGTGCCAGCAGTTGGGGACAGGGTCCCGTCGGGCAGTACTTC.